This TCR beta chain was captured in a study of blood T cells in healthy people across ages. A second PCR of 7 to 11 cycles used a sample-barcoded 5' primer and a J-beta primer mix. One entry per CDR3 protein, called by TCRdb with MiXCR from the 5' RACE reads. The sample records some 1.7 million distinct CDR3 sequences, roughly 27% being singletons. The origin of this receptor is a woman in her twenties or thirties in good health. The sample taken for sequencing was blood.

The CDR3 is CASSPLGYEQFF. DNA of the CDR3: TGTGCCAGCAGCCCCTTGGGGTACGAGCAGTTCTTC. The chain joins TRBV28 to TRBJ2-1; the D is unclear. The CDR3 covers 12 residues. Trimming left V 6 bases short and J 10 bases short, with 13 bases between. Per the germline V gene, CDR1 is MDHEN and CDR2 is SYDVKM.